These 23 T cell receptor beta chains came from one sample sequenced in a study of blood T cell repertoires in COVID-19 (dated by TCRdb to about 2020). The library was prepared using the immunoSEQ multiplex PCR assay. The table comes from immuneACCESS by way of TCRdb, which keeps in-frame sequences with V and J called. Part of the clones is missing from these tables; in studies checked, under half for an unresolved V gene and the rest for unknown reasons. Within this sample are 110,000 to 150,000 clones, with around 89% of them counted one time only. Around 2.9% of the sample goes to the ten largest clones. Sequencing was carried out using peripheral blood. The source is a man aged 55-75 years with active or convalescent COVID-19.

This chain links TRBV2 with TRBJ1-2; a possible D gene is TRBD1 (6 bases). Germline V lookup: CDR1 SNHLY, CDR2 FYNNEI. This CDR3 is 16 amino acids long. Trimming removed 6 bases from V and 2 bases from J, with 19 bases in between. In DNA form, the CDR3 reads TGTGCCAGCAGCTTAGGAGAATGGACAGTCAACTATGGCTACACCTTC. Translating gives CASSLGEWTVNYGYTF.

This clone was detected only a few times. V and J are TRBV2 and TRBJ1-1, with 9 bases fitting TRBD1. Trimming removed 6 bases from V and 6 bases from J; junction bases left unmatched: 5. The CDR3 extends over 13 amino acids. From germline, CDR1 is SNHLY and CDR2 FYNNEI. The CDR3 loop reads CASRGTGFSEAFF. CDR3 in DNA: TGTGCCAGCAGGGGGACAGGGTTCTCTGAAGCTTTCTTT.

This chain joins TRBV6-1 and TRBJ1-5, with D uncertain. The CDR3 consists of 15 residues. Germline assignment: CDR1 MNHNS and CDR2 SASEGT. The V end lost 2 bases, the J end lost 0 bases, and 8 bases lay between the germline ends. CDR3 nucleotide sequence: TGTGCCAGCAGTGAATTGTACGGTAGCAATCAGCCCCAGCATTTT. It encodes CASSELYGSNQPQHF.

The chain uses TRBV5-1 and TRBJ2-7; 8 bases map to TRBD1. Germline trimming cut 4 bases from V and 7 bases from J; bases unmatched to any gene: 7. Germline loops: CDR1 SGHRS, CDR2 YFSETQ. The CDR3 covers 13 residues. The CDR3 DNA reads as TGCGCCAGCAGCCCATGGACAGGGAGAGAGCAGTACTTC. The encoded protein is CASSPWTGREQYF.

There are a few counts of this clone. CDR3 residues: CASFGDSSYEQYF. CDR3 coding DNA: TGTGCCTCCTTCGGGGACAGCTCCTACGAGCAGTACTTC. The genes are TRBV28 and TRBJ2-7, with 7 bases lining up with TRBD1. The CDR3 consists of 13 residues. Germline V CDR1 and CDR2: MDHEN, SYDVKM. The trim removed 11 bases at V and 0 bases at J, leaving 7 bases unmatched.

The chain links TRBV4-2 to TRBJ1-2; D unresolved. V lost 0 bases and J lost 3, with 14 bases in between. Per germline, CDR1 LGHNA and CDR2 YNFKEQ. This CDR3 contains 16 residues. CDR3 DNA: TGTGCCAGCAGCCAAGAAGTTTCCGGGGAGTACTATGGCTACACCTTC. Its translation is CASSQEVSGEYYGYTF.

As DNA, the CDR3 is TGTGCCAGCAGCCAAGATTTGGGCCTAGCAGACATTGCTTTCTTT. Translation gives CASSQDLGLADIAFF. This sequence joins TRBV3-1 (or the pseudogene TRBV3-2) and TRBJ1-1; no firm D call. CDR1 and CDR2 from the germline V gene are LGHDT and YNNKEL (reference sequence). The germline V and J ends were trimmed by 0 bases and 11 bases, with 19 bases remaining between them. This CDR3 is built from 15 residues.

The chain is built from TRBV6-5 and TRBJ1-1; 9 bases map to TRBD1. The CDR3 is 15 amino acids. The V and J ends lost 5 bases and 3 bases, in that order; junction bases with no gene match: 7. In germline, CDR1 is MNHEY, CDR2 SVGAGI. CDR3 protein: CASSHGRDRDTEAFF. For the CDR3, the DNA is TGTGCCAGCAGTCACGGCCGGGACAGGGACACTGAAGCTTTCTTT.

The rearrangement joins TRBV12-3 or TRBV12-4 to TRBJ1-3; D is possibly TRBD1 (5 bases). The V and J ends lost 6 bases and 4 bases respectively, with 10 bases between them. The length of the CDR3 is 13 residues. The DNA for the CDR3 is TGTGCCAGCAGCTCTGACAGAGGAAACACCATATATTTT. Encoded protein: CASSSDRGNTIYF.

V usage is TRBV29-1 and J usage is TRBJ2-1; D may be TRBD1 (5 bases). Trimming cost V 4 bases and J 6 bases, with 13 bases left between them. CDR1 is SQVTM, CDR2 ANQGSEA, per germline. CDR3 length: 13 amino acids. For the CDR3, the DNA is TGCAGCGTTGTCACAGGCAGCCTCAATGAGCAGTTCTTC. Encoded protein: CSVVTGSLNEQFF.

The chain is built from TRBV6-2 or TRBV6-3 and TRBJ2-1; tentatively, D is TRBD1 (8 bases). CDR1 and CDR2 from the germline V gene are MNHEY and SVGEGT. The CDR3 spans 12 residues. V gave up 6 bases and J gave up 9 bases, with 12 bases separating them. CDR3 coding DNA: TGTGCCAGCAGCACAGGGGGGGCTGAGCAGTTCTTC. It is translated as CASSTGGAEQFF.

V is TRBV6-5 and J is TRBJ2-1, with no clear D. The V and J ends lost 7 bases and 0 bases respectively, with 13 bases between them. The CDR3 has 15 residues. The germline V gene encodes CDR1 MNHEY and CDR2 SVGAGI. DNA of the CDR3: TGTGCCAGCACCGCGGTGCGGAGCTCCTACAATGAGCAGTTCTTC. Translated: CASTAVRSSYNEQFF.

This chain joins TRBV5-8 and TRBJ2-7; D may be TRBD2 (5 bases). The germline V gene encodes CDR1 SGHTS and CDR2 YDEGEE. This CDR3 spans 15 amino acids. V lost 0 bases, J lost 0 bases, and 10 bases lay in between. The CDR3 DNA is TGTGCCAGCAGCTTGGGAGGGTGGAGCTCCTACGAGCAGTACTTC. Protein product: CASSLGGWSSYEQYF.

The rearrangement joins TRBV24-1 to TRBJ2-1, with 11 bases matching TRBD1. With 9 bases clipped from V and 7 bases from J, the junction kept 7 bases outside the gene matches. The CDR3 has 14 residues. Germline V lookup: CDR1 KGHDR, CDR2 SFDVKD. The CDR3 DNA reads TGTGCCACCGAGGGGACAGGGGGACGTAATGAGCAGTTCTTC. Its translation is CATEGTGGRNEQFF.

The V call is TRBV15, the J call TRBJ2-7, with a weak D call TRBD2 (6 bases). Germline V gene lookup returns CDR1 LNHNV and CDR2 YYDKDF (reference sequence). The CDR3 runs 13 residues. V lost 4 bases, J lost 1 base, and 8 bases lay in between. The CDR3 region is CATSKGLSYEQYF. Here the CDR3 DNA reads TGTGCCACCAGCAAGGGACTTTCCTACGAGCAGTACTTC.

The chain carries TRBV2 and TRBJ2-5; 8 bases match TRBD2. This CDR3 spans 13 amino acids. Unmatched junction bases numbered 4, after V lost 8 bases and J lost 2 bases. Germline values: CDR1 SNHLY, CDR2 FYNNEI. The CDR3 nucleotides read TGTGCCAGCTCCCGGGGGGGGCAAGAGACCCAGTACTTC. It encodes CASSRGGQETQYF. Combining the CDR3 with reference TRBV2 and TRBJ2-5 gives the whole variable domain EPEVTQTPSHQVTQMGQEVILRCVPISNHLYFYWYRQILGQKVEFLVSFYNNEISEKSEIFDDQFSVERPDGSNFTLKIRSTKLEDSAMYFCASSRGGQETQYFGPGTRLLVL.

The chain couples TRBV24-1 to TRBJ2-4; the match to TRBD1 covers 8 bases. The ends lost 4 bases at V and 0 bases at J; junction bases unmatched: 7. Germline V gene sequence: CDR1 KGHDR, CDR2 SFDVKD. The CDR3 consists of 17 residues. This CDR3 is CATSEPGTGIAKNIQYF. CDR3 in DNA: TGTGCCACCAGTGAACCCGGGACAGGTATAGCCAAAAACATTCAGTACTTC.

This chain links TRBV24-1 with TRBJ1-2; TRBD1 is a possible D gene (6 bases). In germline, CDR1 is KGHDR, CDR2 SFDVKD. This CDR3 is built from 15 residues. V was pared by 3 bases and J by 2 bases, with 12 bases between. DNA of the CDR3: TGTGCCACCAGTGATCCGTCACAGGGAAACTATGGCTACACCTTC. The encoded protein is CATSDPSQGNYGYTF.

V is TRBV6-5 and J is TRBJ2-2, with 8 bases matching TRBD2. There are 14 residues in the CDR3. Unmatched junction bases numbered 2, after V lost 5 bases and J lost 3 bases. Looked up from germline, CDR1 is MNHEY and CDR2 is SVGAGI. The CDR3 coding sequence is TGTGCCAGCAGTCGGGGGGGGGACACCGGGGAGCTGTTTTTT. Amino acid sequence: CASSRGGDTGELFF.

A few counts support this clone. The chain has TRBV30 and TRBJ2-3; 7 bases are a match to TRBD1. Trimming cost V 1 base and J 11 bases; bases outside gene matches: 3. CDR1 and CDR2 (germline): GTSNPN, SVGIG (reference sequence). This CDR3 region has 11 residues. The DNA for the CDR3 is TGTGCCTGGAGTGCCCCAGGGGGGCAGTATTTT. It yields the protein CAWSAPGGQYF.

This clone came up once. The rearrangement uses TRBV6-2 or TRBV6-3 and TRBJ1-1; D gene unclear. Germline V gene sequence: CDR1 MNHEY, CDR2 SVGEGT. The length of the CDR3 is 16 residues. V gave up 0 bases and J gave up 1 base, with 12 bases separating them. In DNA form, the CDR3 reads TGTGCCAGCAGTTACTCGAAAATTACGGGGAACACTGAAGCTTTCTTT. It codes for CASSYSKITGNTEAFF.

The chain uses TRBV6-5 and TRBJ2-3; 10 bases agree with TRBD1. There are 14 residues in the CDR3. J gave up 3 bases and V 5 bases, and 2 bases lay outside the gene matches. Germline CDR1 and CDR2: MNHEY and SVGAGI. CDR3 protein: CASSRQGATDTQYF. DNA of the CDR3: TGTGCCAGCAGTCGACAGGGGGCAACAGATACGCAGTATTTT.

The chain combines TRBV18 with TRBJ1-2, with 7 positions matching TRBD1. The CDR3 is 15 amino acids. The V gene end was trimmed by 0 bases and the J gene end by 5 bases; junction bases not matched to a gene: 6. Germline V gene data show CDR1 as KGHSH and CDR2 as LQKENI. Written as DNA, the CDR3 is TGTGCCAGCTCACCACCGTTTAACAGGGGTTATGGCTACACCTTC. This translates into CASSPPFNRGYGYTF.